This T cell receptor beta chain was sequenced in a study of CD8 T cells in Susac syndrome. An amount of RNA that ranged from about 0.45 to 1 ug was reverse transcribed with random hexamers. immunoSEQ multiplex PCR amplified TCR beta CDR3 across 54 Vbeta, 13 Jbeta. TCRdb re-called the immunoSEQ multiplex PCR reads with MiXCR, one entry per CDR3 protein. The sample lists approximately 180,000 distinct CDR3 sequences, approximately 96% occurring once. Isolation of CD8+ and CD4+ T cells was performed negatively, whereas enrichment of TEMRA cells was done by FACS. This CDR3 is 13 amino acids long. The V end lost 4 bases, the J end lost 2 bases, and 7 bases lay between the germline ends. CDR1 is SNHLY, CDR2 FYNNEI, per germline.

The source material was CD4+ T cells from PBMCs. The TCR sequence derives from a human donor with multiple sclerosis. The rearrangement joins TRBV2 to TRBJ2-3, with D perhaps matching TRBD1 or TRBD2 (5 bases each). The CDR3 DNA is TGTGCCAGCAGTGGGGACGTCACAGATACGCAGTATTTT. Its protein is CASSGDVTDTQYF.